A single sample is the source of the 21 T cell receptor beta chains below, sequenced in a study of regulatory T cells in long-lasting Graves disease. Noted time point: persistent/refractory GD, antithyroid drugs over 5 years with positive TRAb. PBMC-extracted RNA yielded the TCR library. Arm-PCR with iRepertoire HTBI primers amplified the CDR3 regions for these TCR beta libraries. TCRdb re-analysed the multiplex PCR reads in MiXCR, keeping a single row per CDR3 protein. Among about 460,000 distinct CDR3 sequences listed, approximately 22% were seen once. Sequencing used peripheral blood mononuclear cells (PBMCs), obtained when the disease was refractory, from a patient treated with antithyroid drugs. These receptors all come from a female donor with Graves disease.

This clonotype was counted a few times. V usage is TRBV12-3 or TRBV12-4 and J usage is TRBJ1-1; 9 bases line up with TRBD1. The CDR3 is made up of 15 amino acids. V was clipped by 5 bases and J by 4 bases; unmatched bases: 8. CDR3 in DNA: TGTGCCAGCAGTCAATCAGGACAGGGGAGCACTGAAGCTTTCTTT. Translated: CASSQSGQGSTEAFF.

This chain connects TRBV19 to TRBJ1-4; no reliable D call. This CDR3 is built from 15 residues. V lost 0 bases, J lost 7 bases, and 12 bases lay in between. Germline V gene data show CDR1 as LNHDA and CDR2 as SQIVND (reference sequence). The CDR3 spells CASSIEQFLGEKLFF. CDR3 nucleotide sequence: TGTGCCAGTAGTATAGAACAGTTCCTCGGTGAAAAACTGTTTTTT.

This clonotype was recorded a few times. The CDR3 region is CASSLVQGDQPQHF. The CDR3 bases are TGTGCCAGCAGTTTGGTACAGGGGGACCAGCCCCAGCATTTT. The chain employs TRBV12-3 or TRBV12-4 and TRBJ1-5; 8 bases align to TRBD1. The CDR3 has 14 amino acids. Trimming took 3 bases from V and 7 from J; bases not matched to a gene: 5.

In this sample, this clonotype turned up many times. The chain is built from TRBV28 and TRBJ2-7; 12 nucleotides line up with TRBD1. The CDR3 is 15 residues long. Germline CDR1 MDHEN, CDR2 SYDVKM. Losses at the gene ends were 2 bases for V and 4 bases for J; bases not matched to a gene: 3. DNA of the CDR3: TGTGCCAGCAGTTTAAGGGGACAGGGGGCGTACGAGCAGTACTTC. It translates to CASSLRGQGAYEQYF.

Many counts were recorded for this clonotype. The J gene is TRBJ1-2, the V gene TRBV28, with TRBD1 matching over 10 bases. V lost 3 bases and J lost 8; bases outside the gene matches: 3. CDR1 and CDR2 from the germline V gene are MDHEN and SYDVKM. This CDR3 region has 13 residues. For the CDR3, the DNA is TGTGCCAGCAGTTTCGGGACAGGGGTGGGCTACACCTTC. It is translated as CASSFGTGVGYTF.

In its sample, this clonotype was seen a few times. This chain joins TRBV6-2 or TRBV6-3 and TRBJ1-1, with TRBD1 identical over 9 bases. CDR1 and CDR2 from the germline V gene are MNHEY and SVGEGT. This CDR3 is 15 amino acids long. Trimming at V came to 5 bases and at J to 8 bases, leaving 12 bases not matched to a gene. CDR3 protein: CASSETGTGRHEAFF. For the CDR3, the DNA is TGTGCCAGCAGTGAAACCGGGACAGGGCGTCACGAAGCTTTCTTT.

This clonotype was seen a handful of times. Relative to the germline gene, one junction end is altered; a read error may explain this. The chain carries TRBV5-1 and TRBJ2-3; D perhaps matches TRBD2 (6 bases). In germline, CDR1 is SGHRS, CDR2 YFSETQ. This CDR3 region has 14 residues. The CDR3 nucleotides read TGTGCCAGCAGCTTTGGAGGGGGCACAGATACGCAGTATTTT. This codes for CASSFGGGTDTQYF.

The V call is TRBV25-1, the J call TRBJ1-4; the match to TRBD1 covers 11 bases. The CDR3 sequence is 15 residues long. The V gene end was trimmed by 3 bases and the J gene end by 4 bases; junction bases not matched to a gene: 1. Looked up from germline, CDR1 is MGHDK and CDR2 is SYGVNS. CDR3 amino acids: CASSEDRGRNEKLFF. In DNA, the CDR3 is TGTGCCAGCAGTGAGGACAGGGGGCGTAATGAAAAACTGTTTTTT. Looking up the rest from reference TRBV25-1 and TRBJ1-4 gives the full variable domain: EADIYQTPRYLVIGTGKKITLECSQTMGHDKMYWYQQDPGMELHLIHYSYGVNSTEKGDLSSESTVSRIRTEHFPLTLESARPSHTSQYLCASSEDRGRNEKLFFGSGTQLSVL.

The chain links TRBV29-1 to TRBJ2-7; D ambiguous. Trimming removed 3 bases from V and 7 bases from J, with 16 bases in between. Germline V gene sequence: CDR1 SQVTM, CDR2 ANQGSEA. This CDR3 region has 13 residues. CDR3 nucleotides: TGCAGCGTTGAGGGGATAGGGCTACGGGAGCAGTACTTC. It is translated as CSVEGIGLREQYF.

Many counts were recorded for this clonotype. The gene calls are TRBV28 and TRBJ2-2; the D is unclear. V lost 9 bases to trimming and J lost 2 bases, with 10 bases between them. Germline lookup yields CDR1 MDHEN and CDR2 SYDVKM. This CDR3 spans 13 amino acids. CDR3: CASQLENTGELFF. In DNA, the CDR3 is TGTGCCAGTCAACTCGAAAACACCGGGGAGCTGTTTTTT.

This clonotype has only one observation. V usage is TRBV7-9 and J usage is TRBJ2-7; TRBD1 agrees at 7 bases. This CDR3 has 13 residues. In germline, CDR1 is SEHNR, CDR2 FQNEAQ (reference sequence). Trimming at V came to 4 bases and at J to 6 bases, leaving 6 bases not matched to a gene. The CDR3 reads CASSYRGPFEQYF. Written as DNA, the CDR3 is TGTGCCAGCAGCTACAGGGGCCCCTTCGAGCAGTACTTC.

This clonotype showed up many times. The J gene is TRBJ1-1, the V gene TRBV29-1, with 9 bases that match TRBD1. Germline-derived CDR1 and CDR2 are SQVTM and ANQGSEA. This CDR3 is built from 11 residues. J lost 7 bases, V lost 6 bases, and 3 bases had no gene match. The DNA of the CDR3 is TGCAGCGTGGGGACAGGGAATGAAGCTTTCTTT. Translating it yields CSVGTGNEAFF.

There are many counts of this clonotype. J is TRBJ2-5 and V is TRBV7-2; 8 nucleotides align to TRBD1. CDR3 size: 14 residues. The germline gives CDR1 SGHTA, CDR2 FQGNSA. V trimming: 5 bases; J trimming: 4 bases; junction bases outside the gene matches: 6. CDR3 sequence: CASSLDRALETQYF. CDR3 bases: TGTGCCAGCAGCCTGGACAGGGCCCTAGAGACCCAGTACTTC. Filled out from reference TRBV7-2 and TRBJ2-5, the complete variable domain reads GAGVSQSPSNKVTEKGKDVELRCDPISGHTALYWYRQSLGQGLEFLIYFQGNSAPDKSGLPSDRFSAERTGGSVSTLTIQRTQQEDSAVYLCASSLDRALETQYFGPGTRLLVL.

This chain connects TRBV4-3 to TRBJ1-4; D unclear. The germline V gene has CDR1 LGHNA and CDR2 YSLEER. CDR3 size: 16 residues. Trimming left V 3 bases short and J 5 bases short, with 16 bases between. DNA of the CDR3: TGCGCCAGCAGCCAGGGGTTGACTGGGTTGAATGAAAAACTGTTTTTT. It is translated as CASSQGLTGLNEKLFF.

There are many counts of this clonotype. This chain connects TRBV6-2 or TRBV6-3 to TRBJ1-5; D uncertain. Germline V gene sequence: CDR1 MNHEY, CDR2 SVGEGT. The V gene lost 7 bases and the J gene lost 0 bases, with 13 bases spanning the gap. The CDR3 loop spans 15 amino acids. The CDR3 spells CASTSIWTSNQPQHF. CDR3 nucleotides: TGTGCCAGCACCAGTATATGGACTAGCAATCAGCCCCAGCATTTT.

This clonotype was recorded a few times. V is TRBV30 and J is TRBJ1-1; possibly TRBD1 for D (5 bases). Germline assignment: CDR1 GTSNPN and CDR2 SVGIG (reference sequence). Trimming cost V 3 bases and J 8 bases, with 13 bases left between them. The CDR3 has 12 residues. CDR3 sequence: CAWSESGGEAFF. The CDR3 nucleotides are TGTGCCTGGAGCGAGTCGGGGGGGGAAGCTTTCTTT.

This clonotype was detected only a few times. The V call is TRBV30, the J call TRBJ2-3; perhaps D is TRBD1 or TRBD2 (5 bases each). The CDR3 is 13 amino acids. Deletions cut 2 bases from V and 7 bases from J, with 13 bases between. Germline CDR1 is GTSNPN and CDR2 is SVGIG (reference sequence). The DNA for the CDR3 is TGTGCCTGGAGTCGAGGGGAGCATAATACGCAGTATTTT. It encodes CAWSRGEHNTQYF.

This clonotype was seen repeatedly, ten times or more. The chain recombines TRBV7-9 with TRBJ1-2; D ambiguous. Germline V gene data show CDR1 as SEHNR and CDR2 as FQNEAQ (reference sequence). V was clipped by 3 bases and J by 8 bases, with 13 bases between them. The CDR3 sequence is 13 residues long. The CDR3, as DNA: TGTGCCAGCAGCTTCGGGGAAAGAGGCGGCTACACCTTC. As protein: CASSFGERGGYTF.

This clonotype was counted a few times. The chain uses TRBV20-1 and TRBJ2-7, with 9 bases lining up with TRBD2. V trimming: 5 bases; J trimming: 4 bases; junction bases outside the gene matches: 12. The germline V gene has CDR1 DFQATT and CDR2 SNEGSKA (reference sequence). CDR3 size: 15 residues. This CDR3 is CSALPLAGSGYEQYF. CDR3 nucleotides: TGCAGTGCTCTTCCACTAGCGGGCTCGGGATACGAGCAGTACTTC.

The rearrangement uses TRBV30 and TRBJ2-7; maybe TRBD2 (6 bases). Germline assignment: CDR1 GTSNPN and CDR2 SVGIG (reference sequence). The CDR3 loop spans 15 amino acids. The V gene lost 0 bases and the J gene lost 6 bases, with 18 bases spanning the gap. As DNA, the CDR3 is TGTGCCTGGAGTGTACGGAAGGGACTCCTAGTCGAGCAGTACTTC. It yields the protein CAWSVRKGLLVEQYF.

This clonotype has just a few counts. This sequence joins TRBV6-1 and TRBJ1-5; D is undetermined. This CDR3 contains 13 residues. Trimming took off 6 bases at V and 3 bases at J, with 9 bases between the two ends. In germline, CDR1 is MNHNS, CDR2 SASEGT. The CDR3 is CASSPFFNQPQHF. DNA of the CDR3: TGTGCCAGCAGCCCTTTCTTCAATCAGCCCCAGCATTTT.